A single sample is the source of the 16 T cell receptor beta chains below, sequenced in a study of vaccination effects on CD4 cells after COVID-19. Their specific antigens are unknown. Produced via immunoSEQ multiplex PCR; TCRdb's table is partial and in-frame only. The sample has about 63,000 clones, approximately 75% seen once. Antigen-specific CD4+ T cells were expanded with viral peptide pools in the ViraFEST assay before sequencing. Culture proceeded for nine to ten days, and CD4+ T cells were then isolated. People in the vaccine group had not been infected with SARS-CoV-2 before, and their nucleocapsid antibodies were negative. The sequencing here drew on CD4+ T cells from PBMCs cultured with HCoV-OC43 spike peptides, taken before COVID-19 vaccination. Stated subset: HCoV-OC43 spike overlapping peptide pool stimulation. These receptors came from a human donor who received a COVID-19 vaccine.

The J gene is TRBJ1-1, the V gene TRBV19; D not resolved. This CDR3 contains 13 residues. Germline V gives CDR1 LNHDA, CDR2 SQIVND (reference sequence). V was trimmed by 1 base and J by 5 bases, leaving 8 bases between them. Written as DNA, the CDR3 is TGTGCCAGTAGTATAGGCCGAGAGACTGAAGCTTTCTTT. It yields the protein CASSIGRETEAFF.

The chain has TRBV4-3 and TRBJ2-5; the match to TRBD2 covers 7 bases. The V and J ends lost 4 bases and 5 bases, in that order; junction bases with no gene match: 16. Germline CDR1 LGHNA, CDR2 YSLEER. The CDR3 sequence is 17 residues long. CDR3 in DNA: TGCGCCAGCAGCCTCAGCCCAGGAACAGGAGCGGGGGAGACCCAGTACTTC. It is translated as CASSLSPGTGAGETQYF.

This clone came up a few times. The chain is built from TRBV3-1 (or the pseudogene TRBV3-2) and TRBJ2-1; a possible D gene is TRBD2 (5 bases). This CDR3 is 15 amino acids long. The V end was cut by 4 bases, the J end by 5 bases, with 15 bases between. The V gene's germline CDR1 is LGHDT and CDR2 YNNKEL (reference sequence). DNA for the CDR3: TGTGCCAGCAGCCGGAAGAGGGATCGGGACAATGAGCAGTTCTTC. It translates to CASSRKRDRDNEQFF.

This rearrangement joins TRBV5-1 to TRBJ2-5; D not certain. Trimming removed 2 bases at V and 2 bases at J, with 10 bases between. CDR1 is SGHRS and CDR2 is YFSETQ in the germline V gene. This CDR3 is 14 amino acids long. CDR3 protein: CASSLPAGQETQYF. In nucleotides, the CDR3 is TGCGCCAGCAGCTTACCCGCAGGACAAGAGACCCAGTACTTC.

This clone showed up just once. CDR3 protein: CATSGTGEQETQYF. CDR3 sequence (DNA): TGTGCCACCAGTGGGACAGGGGAGCAAGAGACCCAGTACTTC. The V call is TRBV24-1, the J call TRBJ2-5; 9 bases line up with TRBD1. The ends lost 5 bases at V and 2 bases at J; junction bases unmatched: 2. The CDR3 covers 14 residues. CDR1 KGHDR and CDR2 SFDVKD come from the germline V gene.

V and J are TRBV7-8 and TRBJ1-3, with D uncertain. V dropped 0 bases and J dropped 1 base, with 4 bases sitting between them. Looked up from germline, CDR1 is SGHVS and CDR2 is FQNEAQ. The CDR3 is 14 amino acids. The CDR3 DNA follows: TGTGCCAGCAGCTTAGCAGGGTCTGGAAACACCATATATTTT. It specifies CASSLAGSGNTIYF.

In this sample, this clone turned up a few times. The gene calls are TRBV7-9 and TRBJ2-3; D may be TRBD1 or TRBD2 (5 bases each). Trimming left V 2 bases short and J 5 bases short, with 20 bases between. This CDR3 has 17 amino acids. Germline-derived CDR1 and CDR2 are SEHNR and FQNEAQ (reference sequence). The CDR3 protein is CASSLRGSGRVGDTQYF. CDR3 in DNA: TGTGCCAGCAGCTTAAGAGGAAGCGGCAGGGTGGGAGATACGCAGTATTTT. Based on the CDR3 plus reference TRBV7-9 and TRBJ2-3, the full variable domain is DTGVSQNPRHKITKRGQNVTFRCDPISEHNRLYWYRQTLGQGPEFLTYFQNEAQLEKSRLLSDRFSAERPKGSFSTLEIQRTEQGDSAMYLCASSLRGSGRVGDTQYFGPGTRLTVL.

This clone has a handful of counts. CDR3 sequence (DNA): TGTGCCAGCAGCCTTAGGACACCGGGGGATCAGCCCCAGCATTTT. Translating gives CASSLRTPGDQPQHF. V and J are TRBV7-2 and TRBJ1-5; tentative D call: TRBD1 (5 bases). CDR3 size: 15 residues. Germline CDR1 is SGHTA and CDR2 is FQGNSA. Deletions cut 5 bases from V and 5 bases from J, with 16 bases between.

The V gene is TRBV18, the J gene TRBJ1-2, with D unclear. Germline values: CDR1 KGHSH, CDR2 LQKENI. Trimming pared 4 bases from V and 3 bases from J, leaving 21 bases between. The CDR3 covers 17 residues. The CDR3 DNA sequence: TGTGCCAGCTCACGTGTGGGTGTTAAAAATTTGGACTATGGCTACACCTTC. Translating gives CASSRVGVKNLDYGYTF.

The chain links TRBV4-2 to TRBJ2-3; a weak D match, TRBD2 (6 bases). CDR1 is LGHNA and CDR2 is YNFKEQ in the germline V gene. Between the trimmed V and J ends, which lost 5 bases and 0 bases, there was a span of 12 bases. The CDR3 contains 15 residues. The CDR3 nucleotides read TGTGCCAGCAGCAGGAGGGACCCTAGCACAGATACGCAGTATTTT. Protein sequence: CASSRRDPSTDTQYF.

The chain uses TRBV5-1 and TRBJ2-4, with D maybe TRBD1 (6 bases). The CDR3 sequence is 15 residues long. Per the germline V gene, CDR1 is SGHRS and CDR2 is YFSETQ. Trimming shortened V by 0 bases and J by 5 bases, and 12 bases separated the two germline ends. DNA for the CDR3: TGCGCCAGCAGCTTGGCGAACAGGGTCGAAAACATTCAGTACTTC. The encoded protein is CASSLANRVENIQYF. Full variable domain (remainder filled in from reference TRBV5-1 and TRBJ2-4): KAGVTQTPRYLIKTRGQQVTLSCSPISGHRSVSWYQQTPGQGLQFLFEYFSETQRNKGNFPGRFSGRQFSNSRSEMNVSTLELGDSALYLCASSLANRVENIQYFGAGTRLSVL.

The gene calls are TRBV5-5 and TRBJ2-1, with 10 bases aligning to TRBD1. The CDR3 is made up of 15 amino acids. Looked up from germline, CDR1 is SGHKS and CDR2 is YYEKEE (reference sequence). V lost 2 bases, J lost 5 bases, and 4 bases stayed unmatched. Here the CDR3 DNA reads TGTGCCAGCAGCTTCGGACAGGGGGTTGACAATGAGCAGTTCTTC. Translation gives CASSFGQGVDNEQFF.

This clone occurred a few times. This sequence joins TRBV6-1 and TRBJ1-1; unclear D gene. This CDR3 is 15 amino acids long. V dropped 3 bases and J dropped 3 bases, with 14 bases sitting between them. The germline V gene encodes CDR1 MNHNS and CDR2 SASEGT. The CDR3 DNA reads TGTGCCAGCAGTGAGAGACAACCCGCCTACACTGAAGCTTTCTTT. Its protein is CASSERQPAYTEAFF.

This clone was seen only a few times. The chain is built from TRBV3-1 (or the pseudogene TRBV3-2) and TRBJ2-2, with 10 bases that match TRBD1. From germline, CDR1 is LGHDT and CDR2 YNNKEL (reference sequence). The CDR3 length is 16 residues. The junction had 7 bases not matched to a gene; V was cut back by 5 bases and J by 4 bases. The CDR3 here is CASSIAGTGATGELFF. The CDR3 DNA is TGTGCCAGCAGCATTGCCGGGACAGGGGCCACCGGGGAGCTGTTTTTT.

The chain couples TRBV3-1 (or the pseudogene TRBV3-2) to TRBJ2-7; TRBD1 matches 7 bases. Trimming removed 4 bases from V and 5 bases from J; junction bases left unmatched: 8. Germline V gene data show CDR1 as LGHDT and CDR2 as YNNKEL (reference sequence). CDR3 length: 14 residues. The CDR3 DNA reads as TGTGCCAGCAGCCCCCGGACAGGAAATAACGAGCAGTACGTC. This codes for CASSPRTGNNEQYV.

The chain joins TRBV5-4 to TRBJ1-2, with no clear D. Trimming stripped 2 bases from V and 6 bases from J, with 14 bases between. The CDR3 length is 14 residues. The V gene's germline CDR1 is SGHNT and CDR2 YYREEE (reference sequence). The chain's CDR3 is CASSFILGTDGYTF. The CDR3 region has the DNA TGTGCCAGCAGCTTCATCCTGGGAACAGATGGCTACACCTTC.